This T cell receptor beta chain derives from a study of control samples from healthy donors and cancer patients. Generated by immunoSEQ multiplex PCR, the TCRdb table keeps only in-frame clones and is missing some. The profile shows some 80,000 clones, around 94% of them singletons. Per germline, CDR1 SGHRS and CDR2 YFSETQ. The V end lost 6 bases, the J end lost 7 bases, and 22 bases lay between the germline ends. CDR3 length equals 15 residues. The source is a woman aged 60-75 years in good health. Specimen: blood. This chain uses TRBV5-1 with TRBJ1-1; D possibly corresponds to TRBD1 (5 bases). CDR3: CASMQTGSGPDEAFF. The CDR3 DNA follows: TGCGCCAGCATGCAGACGGGGTCAGGGCCCGATGAAGCTTTCTTT.